This T cell receptor beta chain is drawn from a study of regulatory T cells in long-lasting Graves disease. Germline-derived CDR1 and CDR2 are SNHLY and FYNNEI. The CDR3 totals 13 residues. V lost 7 bases and J lost 5; bases outside the gene matches: 5. Worth noting for this clonotype: This may stem from a read error, because a much larger clone lies one nucleotide away.

Time point in this sample: persistent/refractory GD, antithyroid drugs over 5 years with positive TRAb. RNA extracted from PBMCs served as the sequencing template. Researchers made TCR beta libraries by using iRepertoire HTBI primers and running Arm-PCR on CDR3 regions. MiXCR, applied by TCRdb to the multiplex PCR reads, yields one record per CDR3 protein. Of 350,000 to 450,000 distinct CDR3 sequences listed, around 23% are singletons. The starting material was peripheral blood mononuclear cells (PBMCs), obtained when the disease was refractory, from a patient treated with antithyroid drugs. The genes are TRBV2 and TRBJ2-5; 9 bases are shared with TRBD2. The origin of this receptor is a woman between 35 and 50 years old with Graves disease. This CDR3 reads CASTWLAGETQYF. In DNA form, the CDR3 reads TGTGCCAGCACGTGGCTAGCGGGGGAGACCCAGTACTTC.